Presented here are 25 T cell receptor beta chains from one specimen sequenced in a study of CD8+ T cells in alopecia areata (dated by TCRdb to about 2018). Cells from mouse cutaneous lymph nodes were pooled, stained for CD4, CD8alpha, NKG2D, NKG2ACE and other markers, and then sorted on a BD Influx. The library relied on the immunoSEQ multiplex PCR assay. For TCR sequencing, RNA was extracted from every sample and reverse transcribed into cDNA to serve as template. What TCRdb holds here is the immuneACCESS table cut down to in-frame rearrangements. Part of the clones is not present; checked against another copy, under half of the missing clones reflect an unresolved V gene, and the others are unexplained. The sample comprises 15,000 to 20,000 clones, and every one was counted more than once. The leading ten clones occupy roughly 29% of the sample. Sequenced material: CD8+ T cells sorted from a lymph node. These receptors were collected from a C3H/HeJ mouse with alopecia areata. This mouse strain bears the MHC haplotype H2-k.

The sample holds a few counts of this clone. Germline and genes: mouse. The read comes to an end 4 residues before the CDR3 does, leaving the germline J gene to fill in the end. The chain combines TRBV14 with TRBJ2-7, with D unclear. The CDR3 has 11 residues. The V end was cut by 5 bases, the J end by 3 bases, with 6 bases between. Germline V CDR1 and CDR2: SGHDT, FRDEAV. The CDR3: CASSDNYEQYF. The sequenced part of the CDR3 DNA is TGTGCCAGCAGCGACAACTAT.

This clone was counted many times. Gene names and germline match the mouse. The CDR3 extends 4 residues past the end of the read, so its final part is completed from the germline J gene. V is TRBV1 and J is TRBJ2-5, with a tentative D call TRBD2 (5 bases). The germline V and J ends were trimmed by 4 bases and 2 bases, with 7 bases remaining between them. CDR3 length equals 13 residues. Germline V gene data show CDR1 as NSQYPW and CDR2 as LRSPGD (reference sequence). The DNA read from the CDR3 is TGCACCTGCAGTGTGGGGAGCCAAGAC. Translating it yields CTCSVGSQD. The CDR3 in full is CTCSVGSQDTQYF.

With regard to this clone: The genes are named according to mouse. The read terminates 4 residues ahead of where the CDR3 ends, so the germline J gene completes it. The gene calls are TRBV17 and TRBJ1-2; 7 positions agree with TRBD1. The germline gives CDR1 MNHDT, CDR2 YYDKIL. The CDR3 is 15 amino acids. Germline trimming cut 5 bases from V and 0 bases from J; bases unmatched to any gene: 6. Partial CDR3 DNA: TGTGCTAGCAGTCGTTACAGGGGCTCAAACTCC. This sequence encodes CASSRYRGSNS. The whole CDR3 protein reads CASSRYRGSNSDYTF.

A remark on this clone: The listed genes are named as in mouse. The sequenced CDR3 bases are TGTGCAAGCAGCTTAGAGACAGGGATCTACCAAGAC. Translated: CASSLETGIYQD. The complete CDR3 sequence is CASSLETGIYQDTQYF. The rearrangement links TRBV16 to TRBJ2-5; 7 nucleotides align to TRBD1. The read finishes 4 residues shy of the CDR3 end, and the germline J gene is used to complete it. The ends lost 0 bases at V and 1 base at J; junction bases unmatched: 4. Per the germline V gene, CDR1 is SGHSA and CDR2 is FRNQAP. The CDR3 consists of 16 residues.

By sample share, this clone is medium-sized. Genes and germline are mouse. The read is 4 residues too short to cover the CDR3 end, so that end is filled in from the germline J gene. The chain combines TRBV16 with TRBJ2-1; 8 bases are shared with TRBD2. CDR1 SGHSA and CDR2 FRNQAP come from the germline V gene. V gave up 8 bases and J gave up 3 bases; unmatched junction bases: 0. The CDR3 sequence is 12 residues long. Partial CDR3 DNA: TGTGCAAGCGGGACTGGCTATGCT. Protein sequence: CASGTGYA. The CDR3, in full, reads CASGTGYAEQFF.

Details on this clone: Mouse gene names apply. Coverage ceases 4 residues before the CDR3 finishes, and the germline J gene fills in the end. This chain connects TRBV19 to TRBJ2-3; 8 bases map to TRBD1. V shed 5 bases, J shed 1 base, and the junction held 3 bases outside the gene matches. CDR3 length: 14 residues. Germline CDR1 FNHDT, CDR2 SITEND (reference sequence). Partial CDR3 DNA: TGTGCCAGCAGCACAGGGGGACGTGCAGAA. This codes for CASSTGGRAE. The entire CDR3 sequence reads CASSTGGRAETLYF.

A word on this clone: Each gene name is a mouse one. The CDR3 end falls 4 residues outside the read, so it is completed with the germline J gene. This chain uses TRBV13-2 with TRBJ1-2; a possible D gene is TRBD1 (5 bases). Between the trimmed V and J ends, which lost 0 bases and 2 bases, there was a span of 8 bases. The CDR3 totals 14 residues. Germline V gene data show CDR1 as NNHNN and CDR2 as SYGAGS (reference sequence). The CDR3 region is CASGDAGGNSDYTF. The sequenced part of the CDR3 DNA is TGTGCCAGCGGTGATGCCGGGGGGAACTCC.

This clone was seen a handful of times. The genes and germline here are from mouse. The read comes to an end 4 residues before the CDR3 does, leaving the germline J gene to fill in the end. The J gene is TRBJ2-3, the V gene TRBV13-3; no clear D gene. Trimming took off 8 bases at V and 3 bases at J, with 13 bases between the two ends. Germline V gene data show CDR1 as NNHDY and CDR2 as SYVADS. CDR3 length: 13 amino acids. The CDR3: CARKPWWAETLYF. The sequenced CDR3 bases are TGTGCCAGAAAACCATGGTGGGCAGAA.

This clone came up many times. Mouse gene names and germline throughout. The read finishes 4 residues shy of the CDR3 end, and the germline J gene is used to complete it. V and J are TRBV13-3 and TRBJ2-4, with D perhaps matching TRBD1 (5 bases). Germline CDR1 is NNHDY and CDR2 is SYVADS. There are 12 residues in the CDR3. The CDR3 loop reads CASSGQKNTLYF. CDR3 DNA, as far as it was read: TGTGCCAGCAGTGGACAGAAAAAC.

Notes on this clone: Genes and germline are mouse. Read data end 4 residues before the CDR3 end; the end is taken from the germline J gene. The chain recombines TRBV19 with TRBJ2-5, with 7 bases lining up with TRBD2. V dropped 4 bases and J dropped 0; count of bases not matched to a gene: 2. The CDR3 totals 14 residues. The germline gives CDR1 FNHDT, CDR2 SITEND (reference sequence). CDR3 region: CASSGLVNQDTQYF. Incomplete CDR3 DNA: TGTGCCAGCAGTGGACTGGTTAACCAAGAC.

Concerning this clone: Mouse gene names and germline throughout. CDR3 region: CTCSERTGGAETLYF. CDR3 bases read: TGCACCTGCAGTGAGCGGACTGGGGGCGCAGAA. The genes are TRBV1 and TRBJ2-3; 10 bases agree with TRBD2. The CDR3 is cut off 4 residues early in the read; its end comes from the germline J gene. This CDR3 is 15 amino acids long. The V gene end was trimmed by 4 bases and the J gene end by 3 bases; junction bases not matched to a gene: 4. From germline, CDR1 is NSQYPW and CDR2 LRSPGD (reference sequence).

This clone was seen repeatedly, ten times or more. Gene names and germline refer to mouse. The sequence runs out 4 residues before the end of the CDR3; the remainder is reconstructed from the germline J gene. J is TRBJ2-7 and V is TRBV13-3; 12 nucleotides match TRBD2. Germline values: CDR1 NNHDY, CDR2 SYVADS. The CDR3 totals 15 residues. The covered CDR3 bases are TGTGCCAGCAGTGATGCGACTGGGGGGGCGGAT. It specifies CASSDATGGAD. The full-length CDR3 reads as CASSDATGGADEQYF.

Concerning this clone: Gene names refer to mouse genes. The CDR3 end lies 4 residues beyond the end of the read and is filled in from the germline J gene. The chain links TRBV1 to TRBJ1-4; 10 bases line up with TRBD1. With V trimmed by 4 bases and J by 3 bases, 2 bases remained unmatched. Germline CDR1 reads NSQYPW; CDR2 reads LRSPGD (reference sequence). This CDR3 region has 15 residues. CDR3 bases read: TGCACCTGCAGTGTGACAGGGGGCCCCAACGAA. The encoded protein is CTCSVTGGPNE. The full CDR3 sequence reads CTCSVTGGPNERLFF. The variable domain in full, with the rest retrieved from reference TRBV1 and TRBJ1-4, is VTLLEQNPRWRLVPRGQAVNLRCILKNSQYPWMSWYQQDLQKQLQWLFTLRSPGDKEVKSLPGADYLATRVTDTELRLQVANMSQGRTLYCTCSVTGGPNERLFFGHGTKLSVL.

This clone was seen repeatedly, ten times or more. These gene names are mouse names. Coverage ceases 4 residues before the CDR3 finishes, and the germline J gene fills in the end. The V call is TRBV13-3, the J call TRBJ2-4; 11 bases align to TRBD2. CDR3 length: 16 amino acids. CDR1 NNHDY and CDR2 SYVADS come from the germline V gene. The trim removed 2 bases at V and 2 bases at J, leaving 4 bases unmatched. CDR3 bases read: TGTGCCAGCAGTGAACTGGGGGGGCGCTCTCAAAAC. Translated, it gives CASSELGGRSQN. The CDR3 as a whole reads CASSELGGRSQNTLYF.

This clone was picked up many times. Gene names are mouse gene names. The read ends 4 residues before the CDR3 terminus; that terminus is restored from the germline J gene. The chain is built from TRBV1 and TRBJ2-5; maybe TRBD1 (6 bases). The CDR3 loop spans 15 amino acids. Germline lookup yields CDR1 NSQYPW and CDR2 LRSPGD (reference sequence). The DNA read from the CDR3 is TGCACCTGCAGTGCAGAATACAGGGCAAAGGAC. As protein: CTCSAEYRAKD. The entire CDR3 protein reads CTCSAEYRAKDTQYF.

On this clone: The protein here is the DNA translation, as the TCRdb protein differs from it at residue 12. These gene names are mouse names. The observed sequence ends 3 residues before the CDR3 terminus, with the missing tail filled in from the germline J gene. The chain combines TRBV3 with TRBJ1-3; 10 bases are shared with TRBD1. The CDR3 loop spans 15 amino acids. In germline, CDR1 is SNHLY, CDR2 FYNGKV (reference sequence). Trimming took 3 bases from V and 2 from J; bases not matched to a gene: 1. Partial CDR3 DNA: TGTGCCAGCAGCTTTGGGACAGGGGCTGGAAATACG. Translated: CASSFGTGAGNT. The full-length CDR3 reads as CASSFGTGAGNTLYF.

On this clone itself: The listed genes are named as in mouse. The observed sequence ends 4 residues before the CDR3 terminus, with the missing tail filled in from the germline J gene. The same CDR3 arises from other DNA sequences in this sample as well. This sequence joins TRBV13-1 and TRBJ1-1; 7 nucleotides agree with TRBD1. J gave up 0 bases and V 2 bases, and 1 base lay outside the gene matches. From germline, CDR1 is NSHNY and CDR2 SYGAGN. This CDR3 region has 14 residues. The CDR3: CASSDGTANTEVFF. The sequenced part of the CDR3 DNA is TGTGCCAGCAGTGACGGGACAGCAAACACA.

This clone was detected a few times. Germline and genes: mouse. The read finishes 4 residues shy of the CDR3 end, and the germline J gene is used to complete it. The rearrangement joins TRBV13-1 to TRBJ2-4; 8 bases are a match to TRBD1. The CDR3 spans 13 residues. Germline V CDR1 and CDR2: NSHNY, SYGAGN. CDR3 DNA, as far as it was read: TGTGCCAGCAGTGACGGGACAGGAAAC. Its protein product is CASSDGTGN. The entire CDR3 sequence reads CASSDGTGNTLYF.

This clone was detected a few times. Gene names are the mouse ones. The observed sequence ends 4 residues before the CDR3 terminus, with the missing tail filled in from the germline J gene. The rearrangement links TRBV13-3 to TRBJ2-4, with D maybe TRBD1 (6 bases). This CDR3 spans 13 amino acids. Trimming took off 5 bases at V and 3 bases at J, with 10 bases between the two ends. Germline CDR1 and CDR2: NNHDY and SYVADS. Partial CDR3 DNA: TGTGCCAGCAGCCCGGGACAACAAAAC. This encodes CASSPGQQN. The entire CDR3 sequence reads CASSPGQQNTLYF.

This clone was counted many times. Gene names are mouse gene names. The read ends 4 residues early relative to the CDR3; the germline J gene fills the gap. V usage is TRBV13-3 and J usage is TRBJ2-2; the match to TRBD1 covers 8 bases. The CDR3 is 14 residues long. Per the germline V gene, CDR1 is NNHDY and CDR2 is SYVADS. Germline trimming cut 4 bases from V and 3 bases from J; bases unmatched to any gene: 2. The CDR3 sequence: CASSKTGDTGQLYF. The covered CDR3 bases are TGTGCCAGCAGTAAGACAGGGGACACCGGG.

The sample holds a few counts of this clone. Germline and genes here are mouse. The missing CDR3 end, 4 residues past where the read stops, is filled in from the germline J gene. The chain couples TRBV1 to TRBJ2-1; 7 bases match TRBD2. The CDR3 totals 16 residues. J lost 1 base, V lost 0 bases, and 3 bases had no gene match. The germline gives CDR1 NSQYPW, CDR2 LRSPGD (reference sequence). The part of the CDR3 DNA that was read is TGCACCTGCAGTGCAGAAGACTGGGCGAACTATGCT. It translates to CTCSAEDWANYA. In full, the CDR3 is CTCSAEDWANYAEQFF.

Concerning this clone itself: All gene names here are mouse names. The sequenced fragment ends 4 residues before the CDR3 boundary, so the rest is inferred from the germline J gene. V and J are TRBV16 and TRBJ2-7, with a tentative D call TRBD1 (6 bases). From germline, CDR1 is SGHSA and CDR2 FRNQAP. CDR3 length: 14 amino acids. Partial CDR3 DNA: TGTGCAAGCAGCTCCGGGACAAATCTTTAT. Amino acids: CASSSGTNLY. The full CDR3 sequence reads CASSSGTNLYEQYF.

This clone was counted ten times or more. Gene names denote mouse genes. The DNA ends 4 residues before the CDR3 does, and the rest of the CDR3 is filled in from the germline J gene. The V gene is TRBV13-1, the J gene TRBJ1-1; the match to TRBD1 covers 7 bases. CDR3 size: 14 residues. The V segment lost 3 bases and the J segment 1 base; nucleotides outside the gene matches: 3. Per the germline V gene, CDR1 is NSHNY and CDR2 is SYGAGN. The CDR3 region is CASSARQGNTEVFF. The CDR3 DNA, read in part, is TGTGCCAGCAGTGCCCGACAGGGGAACACA.

There are a few counts of this clone. Germline and genes: mouse. The CDR3 is cut off 4 residues early in the read; its end comes from the germline J gene. The chain recombines TRBV14 with TRBJ2-4, with D possibly being TRBD1 (5 bases). Germline loops: CDR1 SGHDT, CDR2 FRDEAV. There are 12 residues in the CDR3. CDR3 region: CASSLDKNTLYF. The DNA read from the CDR3 is TGTGCCAGCAGTTTGGACAAAAAC.

This clone was seen many times. Translating the DNA gives a protein that differs from the TCRdb entry at residue 12; the protein shown here is that DNA translation. These gene names are mouse names. The read falls 3 residues short of the CDR3 end, and the missing part is taken from the germline J gene. The rearrangement uses TRBV13-2 and TRBJ1-3, with TRBD1 as a possible D gene (6 bases). This CDR3 comprises 15 residues. Between the trimmed V and J ends, which lost 0 bases and 4 bases, there was a span of 11 bases. Germline assignment: CDR1 NNHNN and CDR2 SYGAGS (reference sequence). The CDR3 sequence: CASGDGPGVGNTLYF. The sequenced CDR3 bases are TGTGCCAGCGGTGATGGTCCAGGGGTCGGAAATACG.